The 28 T cell receptor beta chains presented below share a single source sample, sequenced in a study of Graves' ophthalmopathy and Graves' hyperthyroidism. TCR beta CDR3 amplification used RNA transcripts. Second-round multiplex PCR followed a first-round RT-PCR using HTBI primers. TCRdb redid the calling of the multiplex PCR reads with MiXCR, one entry per CDR3 protein. The sample lists about 1.2 million distinct CDR3 sequences, about two fifths occurring once. The source material was peripheral blood or thyroid tissue (not recorded which). The receptors were gathered from an adult man with Graves' hyperthyroidism.

This clonotype has ten or more counts. This chain uses TRBV12-3 or TRBV12-4 with TRBJ2-5; TRBD2 is a possible D gene (6 bases). The CDR3 runs 14 residues. V gave up 2 bases and J gave up 5 bases, with 12 bases separating them. CDR3 sequence: CASSLPDGGETQYF. In DNA, the CDR3 is TGTGCCAGCAGTTTACCCGATGGGGGGGAGACCCAGTACTTC.

Regarding this clonotype: Being one base from a much bigger clone, this may be a read error. The CDR3 loop reads CSARVMGSREKLFF. CDR3 DNA sequence: TGCAGTGCTAGAGTGATGGGTAGCCGTGAAAAACTGTTTTTT. This chain connects TRBV20-1 to TRBJ1-4; the D is unclear. Trimming removed 1 base at V and 7 bases at J, with 13 bases between. Germline lookup yields CDR1 DFQATT and CDR2 SNEGSKA (reference sequence). This CDR3 region has 14 residues.

V usage is TRBV10-3 and J usage is TRBJ1-5, with 11 nucleotides matching TRBD1. The V gene end was trimmed by 2 bases and the J gene end by 3 bases; junction bases not matched to a gene: 3. CDR1 is ENHRY and CDR2 is SYGVKD in the germline V gene. The CDR3 covers 16 residues. CDR3 sequence (DNA): TGTGCCATCAGTGAGGGGGACAGGGGGGTCAATCAGCCCCAGCATTTT. Protein sequence: CAISEGDRGVNQPQHF.

The gene calls are TRBV20-1 and TRBJ1-4; D perhaps matches TRBD1 (5 bases). Germline CDR1 and CDR2: DFQATT and SNEGSKA (reference sequence). V lost 6 bases and J lost 7, with 21 bases in between. This CDR3 is 15 amino acids long. For the CDR3, the DNA is TGCAGTGCCATCGCGGAGGAGGGGTTTGGTGAAAAACTGTTTTTT. Its protein product is CSAIAEEGFGEKLFF.

This clonotype was recorded many times. This chain connects TRBV5-5 to TRBJ1-4, with 8 bases lining up with TRBD1. The trim removed 0 bases at V and 8 bases at J, leaving 3 bases unmatched. From germline, CDR1 is SGHKS and CDR2 YYEKEE (reference sequence). The CDR3 totals 14 residues. The CDR3 DNA follows: TGTGCCAGCAGCTTGGTCAGGGGGCAAGAAAAACTGTTTTTT. Residues: CASSLVRGQEKLFF.

The V call is TRBV6-4, the J call TRBJ1-1; 9 bases fit TRBD1. CDR1 and CDR2 from the germline V gene are MRHNA and SNTAGT. The CDR3 loop spans 15 amino acids. The trim removed 6 bases at V and 2 bases at J, leaving 7 bases unmatched. DNA of the CDR3: TGTGCCAGCAGATCTCCGGGACAGGGCAACACTGAAGCTTTCTTT. Protein sequence: CASRSPGQGNTEAFF.

The genes are TRBV10-2 and TRBJ1-2; TRBD1 is a possible D gene (6 bases). The CDR3 sequence is 16 residues long. The germline V gene has CDR1 WSHSY and CDR2 SAAADI. V lost 6 bases and J lost 2, with 19 bases in between. The chain's CDR3 is CASSQDEKGGNYGYTF. The CDR3 DNA reads as TGCGCCAGCAGCCAAGACGAGAAGGGGGGAAACTATGGCTACACCTTC.

This chain connects TRBV12-3 or TRBV12-4 to TRBJ2-7; TRBD1 is a possible D gene (5 bases). Trimming took 2 bases from V and 2 from J, leaving 16 bases between them. The CDR3 covers 16 residues. CDR3 region: CASSLLPLGATYEQYF. The CDR3 DNA follows: TGTGCCAGCAGTTTACTTCCCTTAGGGGCGACCTACGAGCAGTACTTC.

V is TRBV7-9 and J is TRBJ1-5; the D is unclear. This CDR3 has 12 residues. V was cut by 5 bases and J by 10 bases, with 12 bases left in between. The germline CDR1 and CDR2 sequences are SEHNR and FQNEAQ (reference sequence). The CDR3 region is CASSQDRGPQHF. CDR3 in DNA: TGTGCCAGCAGCCAAGATCGGGGTCCCCAGCATTTT.

The V and J genes are TRBV11-2 and TRBJ2-2; tentatively, D is TRBD1 (6 bases). This CDR3 spans 16 amino acids. Trimming took off 4 bases at V and 8 bases at J, with 20 bases between the two ends. Germline V lookup: CDR1 SGHAT, CDR2 FQNNGV. Written as DNA, the CDR3 is TGTGCCAGCAGCTCACAGGGTGTGGGGGAAACTGGGGAGCTGTTTTTT. Protein sequence: CASSSQGVGETGELFF.

The chain employs TRBV29-1 and TRBJ1-5; D perhaps matches TRBD1 (6 bases). The V end was cut by 3 bases, the J end by 14 bases, with 17 bases between. Germline CDR1 SQVTM, CDR2 ANQGSEA. The CDR3 contains 12 residues. The CDR3 coding sequence is TGCAGCGTTGATAGCGGACAGCCCCAGGAGCATTTT. Protein: CSVDSGQPQEHF.

This clonotype was counted only a few times. The chain combines TRBV12-3 or TRBV12-4 with TRBJ1-5, with TRBD1 matching over 10 bases. This CDR3 is built from 17 residues. Trimming cost V 6 bases and J 5 bases; bases outside gene matches: 13. The CDR3 spells CASRTGQGSLGYQPQHF. DNA for the CDR3: TGTGCCAGCAGGACGGGACAGGGGAGCCTCGGGTATCAGCCCCAGCATTTT.

There are a few counts of this clonotype. The V call is TRBV7-3, the J call TRBJ2-2; D unresolved. Trimming removed 0 bases from V and 4 bases from J, with 9 bases in between. Germline V gives CDR1 SGHTA, CDR2 FQGTGA. The CDR3 totals 15 residues. The CDR3 sequence is CASSLTSASTGELFF. The DNA of the CDR3 is TGTGCCAGCAGCTTAACGTCTGCCAGCACCGGGGAGCTGTTTTTT.

This clonotype was detected ten times or more. The chain joins TRBV5-8 to TRBJ2-5, with D possibly matching TRBD1 (5 bases). Per germline, CDR1 SGHTS and CDR2 YDEGEE. The CDR3 is made up of 15 amino acids. V was cut by 0 bases and J by 4 bases, with 13 bases left in between. The CDR3 coding sequence is TGTGCCAGCAGCTTGGCGTTAGGGGATCTAGAGACCCAGTACTTC. It encodes CASSLALGDLETQYF.

In DNA form, the CDR3 reads TGTGCCAGCAGCGTAGGAGGCACCGGGACAGGTCAAGAGACCCAGTACTTC. Translation gives CASSVGGTGTGQETQYF. This sequence joins TRBV9 and TRBJ2-5; 8 positions agree with TRBD1. V lost 0 bases and J lost 2; bases outside the gene matches: 9. The V gene's germline CDR1 is SGDLS and CDR2 YYNGEE. The CDR3 runs to 17 residues.

V is TRBV10-3 and J is TRBJ2-7; 9 bases match TRBD1. The germline gives CDR1 ENHRY, CDR2 SYGVKD. V trimming: 3 bases; J trimming: 1 base; junction bases outside the gene matches: 13. CDR3 size: 18 residues. The CDR3 reads CAISDPTGQGMGSYEQYF. The DNA of the CDR3 is TGTGCCATCAGTGATCCCACGGGACAGGGAATGGGGTCCTACGAGCAGTACTTC.

This chain connects TRBV5-1 to TRBJ1-5; D is possibly TRBD1 (6 bases). Trimming left V 3 bases short and J 6 bases short, with 10 bases between. Germline V lookup: CDR1 SGHRS, CDR2 YFSETQ. This CDR3 is 13 amino acids long. In DNA, the CDR3 is TGCGCCAGCAGCTGGACAGCAGGTCAGCCCCAGCATTTT. Its translation: CASSWTAGQPQHF. Combining the CDR3 with reference TRBV5-1 and TRBJ1-5 gives the whole variable domain KAGVTQTPRYLIKTRGQQVTLSCSPISGHRSVSWYQQTPGQGLQFLFEYFSETQRNKGNFPGRFSGRQFSNSRSEMNVSTLELGDSALYLCASSWTAGQPQHFGDGTRLSIL.

The chain carries TRBV10-3 and TRBJ1-2, with 7 nucleotides matching TRBD1. The germline V gene encodes CDR1 ENHRY and CDR2 SYGVKD. This CDR3 region has 17 residues. V was pared by 6 bases and J by 3 bases, with 16 bases of the junction left unmatched. CDR3 nucleotide sequence: TGTGCCATCAGGGCCGGGACAGCTCGGAACATAGACTATGGCTACACCTTC. It is translated as CAIRAGTARNIDYGYTF.

This clonotype was counted between two and nine times. The rearrangement links TRBV6-1 to TRBJ1-5; no firm D call. CDR1 MNHNS and CDR2 SASEGT come from the germline V gene. Trimming pared 7 bases from V and 3 bases from J, leaving 13 bases between. The CDR3 extends over 14 amino acids. CDR3 nucleotides: TGTGCCAGCACCCAAGGCGTTTCCAATCAGCCCCAGCATTTT. It yields the protein CASTQGVSNQPQHF.

This chain connects TRBV5-1 to TRBJ1-1, with D possibly being TRBD1 (6 bases). CDR3 length: 16 residues. Germline loops: CDR1 SGHRS, CDR2 YFSETQ. V was pared by 5 bases and J by 5 bases, with 22 bases between. CDR3 sequence: CASRSNSGTWGTEAFF. In DNA, the CDR3 is TGCGCCAGCAGGTCAAATTCCGGGACATGGGGGACTGAAGCTTTCTTT.

This clonotype was seen a few times. This chain joins TRBV12-3 or TRBV12-4 and TRBJ1-1, with a weak D call TRBD1 (6 bases). The V end was cut by 6 bases, the J end by 4 bases, with 18 bases between. This CDR3 spans 15 amino acids. The CDR3 reads CASSPLGASITEAFF. The CDR3 region has the DNA TGTGCCAGCAGCCCGCTGGGGGCGTCGATCACTGAAGCTTTCTTT.

In its sample, this clonotype was seen many times. CDR3 nucleotides: TGTGCCACCGGGACGGAGAACACCGGGGAGCTGTTTTTT. Its translation is CATGTENTGELFF. The gene calls are TRBV15 and TRBJ2-2, with D perhaps TRBD1 or TRBD2 (5 bases each). The CDR3 runs to 13 residues. Trimming took off 8 bases at V and 1 base at J, with 8 bases between the two ends. CDR1 and CDR2 (germline): LNHNV, YYDKDF (reference sequence).

In regard to this clonotype: Possible read error: a much larger clone is one base away. V usage is TRBV2 and J usage is TRBJ1-2, with D unresolved. This CDR3 has 13 amino acids. Germline CDR1 SNHLY, CDR2 FYNNEI. The CDR3 loop reads CASSYSSGYGHTF. CDR3 DNA sequence: TGTGCCAGCAGTTACTCGAGCGGCTATGGCCACACCTTC.

This clonotype was found many times. This chain joins TRBV7-9 and TRBJ2-7; D not certain. Trimming cost V 0 bases and J 2 bases, with 8 bases left between them. The CDR3 has 14 residues. Looked up from germline, CDR1 is SEHNR and CDR2 is FQNEAQ (reference sequence). CDR3 sequence reads: CASSLAGRPYEQYF. The CDR3 DNA reads TGTGCCAGCAGCTTAGCTGGCAGGCCCTACGAGCAGTACTTC.

This chain links TRBV10-3 with TRBJ2-5; 14 bases line up with TRBD2. Trimming at V came to 1 base and at J to 5 bases, leaving 9 bases not matched to a gene. The CDR3 contains 18 residues. The germline CDR1 and CDR2 sequences are ENHRY and SYGVKD. The CDR3 DNA is TGTGCCATCAGTGAGTTCTGGACTAGCGGGGGGCCCTGGGAGACCCAGTACTTC. Amino acid sequence: CAISEFWTSGGPWETQYF.

About this clonotype itself: A read error is possible here, since a much larger clone lies one base away. This chain's CDR3 is CASSRRDGSYEQYF. DNA for the CDR3: TGTGCCAGCAGCCGCCGGGACGGATCCTACGAGCAGTACTTC. The V and J genes are TRBV3-1 and TRBJ2-7; D tentatively fits TRBD1 or TRBD2 (5 bases each). This CDR3 spans 14 amino acids. With 4 bases removed from V and 1 base from J, the gap between germline ends came to 11 bases. CDR1 and CDR2 from the germline V gene are LGHDT and YNNKEL (reference sequence).

There are many counts of this clonotype. The chain is built from TRBV7-9 and TRBJ1-2; 7 positions match TRBD1. Trimming took 5 bases from V and 4 from J; bases not matched to a gene: 16. The CDR3 runs 17 residues. Germline values: CDR1 SEHNR, CDR2 FQNEAQ (reference sequence). The CDR3 spells CASSPDRTGPGGYGYTF. Written as DNA, the CDR3 is TGTGCCAGCAGCCCAGACCGGACAGGCCCTGGCGGCTATGGCTACACCTTC.

This clonotype showed up just once. The chain joins TRBV2 to TRBJ1-3; 12 positions agree with TRBD1. Germline CDR1 SNHLY, CDR2 FYNNEI. This CDR3 comprises 17 residues. V shed 6 bases, J shed 0 bases, and the junction held 6 bases outside the gene matches. The CDR3: CASRWGTGGLSGNTIYF. The CDR3, as DNA: TGTGCCAGCAGGTGGGGGACAGGGGGCCTCTCTGGAAACACCATATATTTT.